This T cell receptor (beta chain) was profiled in a study of T-cell reconstitution after alpha-beta-depleted transplantation in children. Trimming took 3 bases from V and 14 from J, leaving 23 bases between them. The CDR3 totals 16 residues. Preparation of the TCRbeta library used unique molecular identifiers. TCRdb redid the calling of the PCR reads with MiXCR, one entry per CDR3 protein. The sample has about 500,000 distinct CDR3 sequences, around a third seen once; the top ten hold 2.4%. This clonotype was found a few times. The rearrangement joins TRBV12-3 or TRBV12-4 to TRBJ1-6; D is perhaps TRBD1 (5 bases). Source: PBMCs from the stem cell graft donor, taken from the stem cell graft. The receptor comes from a human donor who donated a stem cell graft to a child with aplastic anemia. CDR3 amino acids: CASSFGAGEGMWALHF. CDR3 DNA sequence: TGTGCCAGCAGTTTTGGGGCAGGAGAAGGGATGTGGGCCCTCCACTTT.